One and the same sample provided the 5 T cell receptor beta chains below, sequenced in a study of cytomegalovirus exposure and HLA in healthy donors. The PCR made use of 60 Vbeta and 13 Jbeta primers. Clones were sequenced by immunoSEQ multiplex PCR, and TCRdb holds only the in-frame ones, with some missing. The sample consists of some 170,000 clones, more than 80% of them appearing once. The sequenced sample consisted of PBMCs. The receptors originated from a woman aged 25 to 45 in good health and CMV-seropositive.

This chain joins TRBV10-3 and TRBJ2-5; the D is unclear. Between the trimmed V and J ends, which lost 4 bases and 0 bases, there was a span of 6 bases. CDR1 and CDR2 from the germline V gene are ENHRY and SYGVKD. This CDR3 is 13 amino acids long. The CDR3 here is CAISVADQETQYF. CDR3 nucleotide sequence: TGTGCCATCAGTGTGGCAGACCAAGAGACCCAGTACTTC.

The rearrangement uses TRBV5-6 and TRBJ1-4; 9 bases map to TRBD1. Germline V gene sequence: CDR1 SGHDT, CDR2 YYEEEE. The CDR3 is 14 amino acids. The V segment lost 2 bases and the J segment 7 bases; nucleotides outside the gene matches: 3. The CDR3 sequence is CASSFRDRVEKLFF. In DNA form, the CDR3 reads TGTGCCAGCAGCTTCCGGGACAGGGTTGAAAAACTGTTTTTT.

The chain uses TRBV20-1 and TRBJ1-1; D might be TRBD1 (5 bases). Trimming took off 8 bases at V and 3 bases at J, with 10 bases between the two ends. CDR3 size: 11 residues. Germline V gene sequence: CDR1 DFQATT, CDR2 SNEGSKA (reference sequence). The CDR3 reads CSPSGYTEAFF. The CDR3 region has the DNA TGCAGTCCTTCAGGGTACACTGAAGCTTTCTTT.

This clone was seen once. The V and J genes are TRBV15 and TRBJ2-6, with 7 bases lining up with TRBD2. The trim removed 1 base at V and 0 bases at J, leaving 3 bases unmatched. The CDR3 runs to 17 residues. Germline CDR1 and CDR2: LNHNV and YYDKDF (reference sequence). The CDR3 spells CATSRGGDYSGANVLTF. CDR3 in DNA: TGTGCCACCAGCAGAGGGGGGGACTACTCTGGGGCCAACGTCCTGACTTTC.

This chain links TRBV5-1 with TRBJ2-1; 8 nucleotides agree with TRBD2. CDR1 and CDR2 from the germline V gene are SGHRS and YFSETQ. V lost 5 bases to trimming and J lost 3 bases; unmatched junction nucleotides: 4. CDR3 length equals 14 residues. The CDR3 DNA reads as TGCGCCAGCAGTAGCGGGGCGGTCTACAATGAGCAGTTCTTC. Translated: CASSSGAVYNEQFF.